The 15 T cell receptor beta chains given below trace back to one sample, sequenced in a study of T cells in Graves' hyperthyroidism and ophthalmopathy. Amplification of TCR beta CDR3 regions was performed using RNA transcripts as template. Researchers ran a first-round RT-PCR on the TCR CDR3 using the HTBI primer set. From the multiplex PCR reads, TCRdb called clonotypes with MiXCR, one entry per CDR3 protein. Of 700,000 or so distinct CDR3 sequences in the sample, about 15% were seen once. The sample comprised blood. The receptors were sampled from a man aged 18 to 30 with Graves' hyperthyroidism.

This clonotype was recorded at least ten times. J is TRBJ1-1 and V is TRBV6-1; D gene unclear. Germline CDR1 reads MNHNS; CDR2 reads SASEGT. The CDR3 is 15 amino acids. Trimming left V 3 bases short and J 1 base short, with 12 bases between. The CDR3 is CASSDPTDRNTEAFF. DNA for the CDR3: TGTGCCAGCAGTGACCCGACGGACCGGAACACTGAAGCTTTCTTT.

This clonotype appeared a few times. The CDR3 nucleotides read TGTGCCAGCGGCGCCGGGGGGCCACTGTCCAATGAGCAGTTCTTC. Translated: CASGAGGPLSNEQFF. V gene TRBV6-1 combines with J gene TRBJ2-1; D may be TRBD2 (7 bases). The CDR3 is 15 residues long. The germline CDR1 and CDR2 sequences are MNHNS and SASEGT. Trimming left V 8 bases short and J 6 bases short, with 20 bases between.

This clonotype has ten or more counts. This chain joins TRBV20-1 and TRBJ2-7; TRBD2 might be the D (6 bases). V was pared by 3 bases and J by 2 bases, with 17 bases between. Germline V gene data show CDR1 as DFQATT and CDR2 as SNEGSKA (reference sequence). The CDR3 runs 15 residues. The CDR3 reads CSASGSGGAPYEQYF. The CDR3 coding sequence is TGCAGTGCTAGTGGTAGCGGAGGGGCCCCCTACGAGCAGTACTTC.

This clonotype occurred a few times. The gene calls are TRBV11-2 and TRBJ2-1; the match to TRBD2 covers 13 bases. This CDR3 has 15 residues. Germline assignment: CDR1 SGHAT and CDR2 FQNNGV. Trimming took 6 bases from V and 12 from J; bases not matched to a gene: 11. CDR3 sequence (DNA): TGTGCCAGCAGTTTAACTAGCGGGAGGGCCGAGGGGCAGTTCTTC. Translation: CASSLTSGRAEGQFF. The full variable domain, in which reference TRBV11-2 and TRBJ2-1 provide the parts outside the CDR3, is EAGVAQSPRYKIIEKRQSVAFWCNPISGHATLYWYQQILGQGPKLLIQFQNNGVVDDSQLPKDRFSAERLKGVDSTLKIQPAKLEDSAVYLCASSLTSGRAEGQFFGPGTRLTVL.

This clonotype was observed a single time. The gene calls are TRBV20-1 and TRBJ2-7; no clear D. The CDR3 is made up of 14 amino acids. Germline V gene lookup returns CDR1 DFQATT and CDR2 SNEGSKA (reference sequence). Trimming took off 6 bases at V and 7 bases at J, with 22 bases between the two ends. Written as DNA, the CDR3 is TGCAGTGCACGAGAGACCGTTCCAGTGGGGGAGCAGTACTTC. It encodes CSARETVPVGEQYF.

Ten or more counts support this clonotype. The rearrangement uses TRBV29-1 and TRBJ2-5; D is possibly TRBD2 (6 bases). The germline gives CDR1 SQVTM, CDR2 ANQGSEA. The CDR3 consists of 13 residues. Trimming stripped 7 bases from V and 2 bases from J, with 14 bases between. CDR3 nucleotide sequence: TGCAGCGCCTGTCGAGGGAGGCAAGAGACCCAGTACTTC. This sequence encodes CSACRGRQETQYF.

The chain combines TRBV6-4 with TRBJ2-3; D is tentatively TRBD1 or TRBD2 (5 bases each). The CDR3 consists of 14 residues. Germline CDR1 MRHNA, CDR2 SNTAGT. Trimming cost V 6 bases and J 1 base, with 11 bases left between them. Here the CDR3 reads CASRRDVGTDTQYF. Here the CDR3 DNA reads TGTGCCAGCAGACGGGACGTAGGCACAGATACGCAGTATTTT.

This clonotype was seen at least ten times. CDR3 region: CASSSPPGRENTEAFF. CDR3 in DNA: TGTGCCAGCAGTTCCCCCCCAGGCCGGGAGAACACTGAAGCTTTCTTT. The chain carries TRBV6-1 and TRBJ1-1; D is uncertain. Germline assignment: CDR1 MNHNS and CDR2 SASEGT. The CDR3 length is 16 residues. Trimming left V 5 bases short and J 1 base short, with 17 bases between.

J is TRBJ1-5 and V is TRBV6-2 or TRBV6-3, with 9 bases fitting TRBD1. CDR3 length equals 19 residues. CDR1 is MNHEY and CDR2 is SVGEGT in the germline V gene. Trimming cost V 2 bases and J 0 bases; bases outside gene matches: 11. The CDR3 DNA reads as TGTGCCAGCAGTTACCCGGACAGGGGCCACAGCTATAGCAATCAGCCCCAGCATTTT. Translated: CASSYPDRGHSYSNQPQHF.

The chain joins TRBV12-3 or TRBV12-4 to TRBJ2-7, with D possibly matching TRBD1 (5 bases). The CDR3 is 15 amino acids. V gave up 1 base and J gave up 4 bases, with 14 bases separating them. CDR3 nucleotide sequence: TGTGCCAGCAGTTTAGACAGGACCGCTAATTACGAGCAGTACTTC. This sequence encodes CASSLDRTANYEQYF.

This clonotype occurred a few times. The gene calls are TRBV7-2 and TRBJ1-3; unclear D gene. The germline V gene encodes CDR1 SGHTA and CDR2 FQGNSA. CDR3 length: 14 amino acids. Trimming cost V 5 bases and J 1 base, with 9 bases left between them. Here the CDR3 reads CASSRVFSGNTIYF. The CDR3 nucleotides read TGTGCCAGCAGCCGGGTCTTTTCTGGAAACACCATATATTTT. Full variable domain (remainder filled in from reference TRBV7-2 and TRBJ1-3): GAGVSQSPSNKVTEKGKDVELRCDPISGHTALYWYRQSLGQGLEFLIYFQGNSAPDKSGLPSDRFSAERTGGSVSTLTIQRTQQEDSAVYLCASSRVFSGNTIYFGEGSWLTVV.

The gene calls are TRBV27 and TRBJ2-1, with D tentatively TRBD2 (5 bases). CDR3 length: 11 amino acids. The V gene lost 8 bases and the J gene lost 14 bases, with 16 bases spanning the gap. From germline, CDR1 is MNHEY and CDR2 SMNVEV (reference sequence). For the CDR3, the DNA is TGTGCCAGCCGGTCCGGGGTTTCGGAGTTCTTC. Its translation is CASRSGVSEFF.

The rearrangement joins TRBV2 to TRBJ2-7; TRBD2 agrees at 9 bases. V was clipped by 8 bases and J by 0 bases; unmatched bases: 5. This CDR3 has 14 amino acids. Looked up from germline, CDR1 is SNHLY and CDR2 is FYNNEI. CDR3 protein: CASLGLAFSYEQYF. DNA for the CDR3: TGTGCCAGCCTCGGACTAGCGTTCTCCTACGAGCAGTACTTC.

The chain is built from TRBV3-1 and TRBJ2-7; weak D call: TRBD1 (5 bases). Germline V gene lookup returns CDR1 LGHDT and CDR2 YNNKEL (reference sequence). Trimming stripped 1 base from V and 2 bases from J, with 12 bases between. The CDR3 length is 15 residues. CDR3 nucleotide sequence: TGTGCCAGCAGCCAAGTGGCACAGGAGACCTACGAGCAGTACTTC. Its translation: CASSQVAQETYEQYF.

Ten or more counts support this clonotype. The chain links TRBV12-3 or TRBV12-4 to TRBJ1-5; the D gene is possibly TRBD1 (5 bases). The length of the CDR3 is 15 residues. The ends were cut back, 5 bases at V and 3 bases at J, with 14 bases in the middle. The CDR3 spells CASSNDRDNNQPQHF. In nucleotides, the CDR3 is TGTGCCAGCAGTAACGACAGAGATAACAATCAGCCCCAGCATTTT.